This T cell receptor (beta chain) was identified in a study of blood T cell repertoires in COVID-19. On the study more broadly: PBMCs, B-cell-depleted T cells, or T cells provided the cDNA or gDNA that made up the material.

Libraries were prepared by immunoSEQ multiplex PCR; TCRdb keeps only in-frame clonotypes and omits some of them. The table includes approximately 350,000 clones, roughly 90% detected once. With 3 bases clipped from V and 2 bases from J, the junction kept 6 bases outside the gene matches. CDR3 length: 16 amino acids. The V gene's germline CDR1 is SGHNT and CDR2 YYREEE (reference sequence). The sample taken for sequencing was peripheral blood. The receptor comes from a woman in her 30s with COVID-19, enrolled during active disease. The chain employs TRBV5-4 and TRBJ2-3, with TRBD2 identical over 10 bases. In DNA, the CDR3 is TGTGCCAGCAGCTCGCGGACTAGCGGATTCACAGATACGCAGTATTTT. Amino acids: CASSSRTSGFTDTQYF.